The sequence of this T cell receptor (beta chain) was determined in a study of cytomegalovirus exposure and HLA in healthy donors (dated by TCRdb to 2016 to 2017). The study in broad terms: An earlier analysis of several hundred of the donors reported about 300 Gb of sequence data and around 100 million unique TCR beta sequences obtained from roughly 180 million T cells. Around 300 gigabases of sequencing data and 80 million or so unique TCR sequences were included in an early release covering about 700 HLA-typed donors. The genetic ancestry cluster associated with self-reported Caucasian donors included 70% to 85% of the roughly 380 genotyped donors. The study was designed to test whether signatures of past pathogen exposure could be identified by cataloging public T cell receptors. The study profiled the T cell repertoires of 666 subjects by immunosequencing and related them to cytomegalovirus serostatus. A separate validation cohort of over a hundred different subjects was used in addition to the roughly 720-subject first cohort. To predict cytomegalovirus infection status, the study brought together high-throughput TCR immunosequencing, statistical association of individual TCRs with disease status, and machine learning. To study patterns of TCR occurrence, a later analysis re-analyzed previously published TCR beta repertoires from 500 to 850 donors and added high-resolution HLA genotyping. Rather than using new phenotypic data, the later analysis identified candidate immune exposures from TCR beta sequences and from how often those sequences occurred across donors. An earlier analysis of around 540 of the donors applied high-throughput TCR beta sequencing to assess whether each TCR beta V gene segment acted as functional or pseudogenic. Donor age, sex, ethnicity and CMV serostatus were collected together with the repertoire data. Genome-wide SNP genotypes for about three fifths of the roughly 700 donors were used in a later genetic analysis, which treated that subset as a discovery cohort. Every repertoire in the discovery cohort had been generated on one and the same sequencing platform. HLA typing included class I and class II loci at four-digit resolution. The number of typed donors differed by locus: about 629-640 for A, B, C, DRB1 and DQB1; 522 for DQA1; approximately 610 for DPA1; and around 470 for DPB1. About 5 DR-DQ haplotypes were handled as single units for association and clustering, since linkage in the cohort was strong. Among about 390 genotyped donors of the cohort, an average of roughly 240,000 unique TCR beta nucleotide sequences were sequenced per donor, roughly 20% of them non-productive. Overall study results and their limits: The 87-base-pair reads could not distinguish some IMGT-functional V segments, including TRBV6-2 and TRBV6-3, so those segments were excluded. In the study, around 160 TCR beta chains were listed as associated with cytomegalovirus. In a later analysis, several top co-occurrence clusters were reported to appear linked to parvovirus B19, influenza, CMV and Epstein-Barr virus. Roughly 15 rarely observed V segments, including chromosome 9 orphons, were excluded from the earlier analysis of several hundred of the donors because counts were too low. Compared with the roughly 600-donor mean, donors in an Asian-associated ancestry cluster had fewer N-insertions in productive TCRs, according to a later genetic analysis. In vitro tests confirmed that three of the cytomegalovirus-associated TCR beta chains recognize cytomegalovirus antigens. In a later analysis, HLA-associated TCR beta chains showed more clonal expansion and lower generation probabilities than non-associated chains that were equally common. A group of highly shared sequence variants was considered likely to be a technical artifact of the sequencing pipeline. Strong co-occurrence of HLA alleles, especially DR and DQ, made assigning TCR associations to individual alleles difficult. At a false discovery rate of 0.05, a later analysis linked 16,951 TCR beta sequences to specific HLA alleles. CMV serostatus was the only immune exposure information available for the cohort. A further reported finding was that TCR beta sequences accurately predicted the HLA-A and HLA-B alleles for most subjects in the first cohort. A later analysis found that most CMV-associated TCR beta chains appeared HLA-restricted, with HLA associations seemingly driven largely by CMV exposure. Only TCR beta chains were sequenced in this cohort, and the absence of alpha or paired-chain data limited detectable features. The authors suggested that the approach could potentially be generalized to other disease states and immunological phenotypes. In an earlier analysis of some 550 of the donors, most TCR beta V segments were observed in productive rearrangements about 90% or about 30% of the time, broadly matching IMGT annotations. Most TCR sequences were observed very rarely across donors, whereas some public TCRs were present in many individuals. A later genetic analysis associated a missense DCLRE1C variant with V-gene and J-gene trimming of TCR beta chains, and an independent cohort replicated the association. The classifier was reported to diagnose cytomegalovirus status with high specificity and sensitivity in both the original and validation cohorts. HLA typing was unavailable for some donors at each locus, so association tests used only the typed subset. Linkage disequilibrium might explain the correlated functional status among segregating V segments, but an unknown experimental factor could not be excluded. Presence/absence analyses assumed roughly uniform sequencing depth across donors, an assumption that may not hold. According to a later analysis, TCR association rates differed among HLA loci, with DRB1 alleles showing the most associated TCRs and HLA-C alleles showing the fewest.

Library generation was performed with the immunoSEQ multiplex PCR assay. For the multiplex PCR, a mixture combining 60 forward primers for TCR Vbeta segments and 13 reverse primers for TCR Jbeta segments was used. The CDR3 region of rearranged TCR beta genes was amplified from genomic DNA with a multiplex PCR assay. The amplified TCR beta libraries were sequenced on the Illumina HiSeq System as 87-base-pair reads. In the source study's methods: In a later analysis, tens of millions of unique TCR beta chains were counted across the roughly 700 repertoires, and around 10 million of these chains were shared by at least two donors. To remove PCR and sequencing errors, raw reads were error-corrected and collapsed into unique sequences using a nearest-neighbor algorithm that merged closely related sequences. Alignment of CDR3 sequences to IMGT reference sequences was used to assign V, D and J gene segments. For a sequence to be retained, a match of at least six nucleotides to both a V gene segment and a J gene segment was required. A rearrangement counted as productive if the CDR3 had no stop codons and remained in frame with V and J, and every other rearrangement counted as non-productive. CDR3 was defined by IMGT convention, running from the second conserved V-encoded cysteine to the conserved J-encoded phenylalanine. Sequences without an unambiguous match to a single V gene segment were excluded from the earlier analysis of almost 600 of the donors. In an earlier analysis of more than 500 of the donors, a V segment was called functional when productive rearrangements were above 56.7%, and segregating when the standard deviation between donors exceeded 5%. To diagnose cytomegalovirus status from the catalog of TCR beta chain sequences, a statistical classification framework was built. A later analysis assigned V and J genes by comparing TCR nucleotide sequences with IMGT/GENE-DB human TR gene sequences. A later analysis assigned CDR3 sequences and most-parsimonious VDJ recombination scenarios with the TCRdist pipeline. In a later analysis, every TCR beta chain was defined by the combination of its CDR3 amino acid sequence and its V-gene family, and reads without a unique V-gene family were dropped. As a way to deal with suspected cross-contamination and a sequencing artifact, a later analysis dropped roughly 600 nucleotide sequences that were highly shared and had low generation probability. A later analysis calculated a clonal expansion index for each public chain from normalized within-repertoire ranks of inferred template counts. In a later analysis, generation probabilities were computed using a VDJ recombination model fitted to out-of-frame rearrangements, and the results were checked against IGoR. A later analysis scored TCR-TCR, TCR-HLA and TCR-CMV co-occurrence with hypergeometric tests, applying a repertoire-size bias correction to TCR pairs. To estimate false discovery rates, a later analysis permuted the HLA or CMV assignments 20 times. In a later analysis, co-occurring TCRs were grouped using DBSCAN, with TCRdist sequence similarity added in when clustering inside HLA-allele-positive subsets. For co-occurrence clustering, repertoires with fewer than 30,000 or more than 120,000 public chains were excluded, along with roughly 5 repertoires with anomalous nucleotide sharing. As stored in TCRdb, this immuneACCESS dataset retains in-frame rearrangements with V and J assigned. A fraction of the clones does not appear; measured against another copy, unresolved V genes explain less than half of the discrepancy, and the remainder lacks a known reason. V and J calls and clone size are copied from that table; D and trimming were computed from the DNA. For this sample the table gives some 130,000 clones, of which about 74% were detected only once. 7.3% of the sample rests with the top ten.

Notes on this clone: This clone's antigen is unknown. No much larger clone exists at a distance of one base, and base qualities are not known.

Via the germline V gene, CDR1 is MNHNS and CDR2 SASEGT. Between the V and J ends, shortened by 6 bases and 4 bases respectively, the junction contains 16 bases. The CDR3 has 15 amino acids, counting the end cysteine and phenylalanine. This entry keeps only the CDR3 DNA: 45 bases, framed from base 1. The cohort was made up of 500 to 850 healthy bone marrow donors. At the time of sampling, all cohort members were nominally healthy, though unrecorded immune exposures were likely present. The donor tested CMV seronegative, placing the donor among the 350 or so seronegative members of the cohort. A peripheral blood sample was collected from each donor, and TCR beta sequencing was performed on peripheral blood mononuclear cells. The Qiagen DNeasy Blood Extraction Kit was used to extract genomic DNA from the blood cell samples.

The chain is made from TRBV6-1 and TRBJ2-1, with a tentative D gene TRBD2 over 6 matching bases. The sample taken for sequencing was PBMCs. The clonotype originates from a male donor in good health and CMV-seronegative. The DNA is TGTGCCAGCAGGGGGACTGGACGGACGTACAATGAGCAGTTCTTC. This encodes CASRGTGRTYNEQFF.